This record concerns one T cell receptor (beta chain) sequence. Its antigen is unknown. The table came from immunoSEQ multiplex PCR; TCRdb's copy has only in-frame clones and leaves some out. This sample yields under 75,000 clones, of which 95% are seen a single time; roughly 7.3% belongs to the top ten. This sample is part of a study of cytomegalovirus exposure and HLA in healthy donors. Overall study results and limits: The classifier was said to identify cytomegalovirus status with high specificity and sensitivity. Cytomegalovirus-associated TCR beta chains were listed, numbering 164. The finding came from a later analysis; first-cohort TCR clusters tended to co-occur in the approximately 120 validation repertoires.

This CDR3 has 15 amino acids. In germline, CDR1 is MNHEY, CDR2 SMNVEV (reference sequence). V dropped 2 bases and J dropped 9 bases, with 17 bases sitting between them. The sequence derives from a woman aged 18-35 years in good health and CMV-seropositive. The specimen was PBMCs. V usage is TRBV27 and J usage is TRBJ2-1, with a possible D match to TRBD1 (6 bases). This chain's CDR3 is CASSLVRGVAGEQFF. CDR3 in DNA: TGTGCCAGCAGTTTAGTCAGGGGAGTAGCAGGTGAGCAGTTCTTC.